Listed below are T cell receptor beta chains from one sample, sequenced in a study of blood T cell repertoires in COVID-19. TCRdb's table, derived via immunoSEQ multiplex PCR, lists solely in-frame clones and lacks some. The sample records fewer than 200,000 clones, around 93% being singletons. Sequenced sample: peripheral blood. The receptors here all came from a woman in her forties or fifties with acute or convalescent COVID-19. The conserved cysteine and the conserved F or W are not part of the CDR3 here.

j_call v_call cdr3_aa
TRBJ1-6 TRBV28 ASREYSGSPLH
TRBJ1-2 TRBV28 ASSPRDYGYT
TRBJ1-1 TRBV19 ASSMDRGQSEAF
TRBJ2-1 TRBV9 ASSDYRGSNEQF
TRBJ1-4 TRBV11-2 ASSSTGTGNEKLF
TRBJ1-3 TRBV5-6 ASSYGWPEAGNTIY
TRBJ2-1 TRBV7-2 ASSLEPGAYNEQF
TRBJ1-6 TRBV6-5 ASRGESYNSPLH
TRBJ1-1 TRBV15 ATSVKGHEAF
TRBJ2-3 TRBV28 ASSFWFRQGGMRDTDTQY
TRBJ2-1 TRBV25-1 ASSPDRTYNEQF
TRBJ1-5 TRBV6-6 ASSAYGQGGQPQH
TRBJ1-5 TRBV19 ASTGESNQPQH
TRBJ1-2 TRBV10-3 AISLQGDYGYT
TRBJ2-1 TRBV7-9 ASSPGLAGGNEQF
TRBJ1-5 TRBV28 ASSTRSGNKGQPQH
TRBJ1-1 TRBV7-8 ASSTLDRGRTNTEAF
TRBJ1-5 TRBV25-1 ASSDGNSGLNQPQH
TRBJ2-7 TRBV29-1 SVEATTGYEQY
TRBJ1-2 TRBV6-5 ASGPGSYGYT
TRBJ2-1 TRBV18 ASSPESLSYNEQF
TRBJ1-2 TRBV19 ASSIGGQANPGNYGYT
TRBJ2-2 TRBV28 ASSLAQTGELF
TRBJ1-1 TRBV5-1 ASSLPGQGLTEAF
TRBJ2-5 TRBV3-1/TRBV3-2 ASSHGLAGGGETQY
TRBJ1-2 TRBV24-1 ATSDRDTNYGYT
TRBJ1-1 TRBV13 ASSLYSTEAF
TRBJ1-2 TRBV13 ASSSNLQGTSYGYT
TRBJ1-1 TRBV6-7 ASRASDRRTEAF
TRBJ2-7 TRBV7-8 ASSLQDYEQY
TRBJ2-7 TRBV7-9 ASSLGVVAGGPHDEQY
TRBJ2-2 TRBV7-2 ASSLAGGGAGGELF
TRBJ2-7 TRBV5-6 ASSLGTGGGSYEQY
TRBJ1-6 TRBV2 ASSGEDLTPLH
TRBJ2-7 TRBV6-5 ASKSGREQY
TRBJ2-2 TRBV5-8 ASTLETSGRGTGELF
TRBJ1-2 TRBV2 ASSHRTGSYGYT
TRBJ2-5 TRBV20-1 SATPGETQY
TRBJ1-2 TRBV5-1 ASSRMGTGNYGYT
TRBJ2-7 TRBV6-5 ASTPRTGPFEQY
TRBJ1-2 TRBV5-8 ASSVGRDRPPYGYT
TRBJ2-3 TRBV21-1 ASSKRPGLAFTDTQY
TRBJ1-1 TRBV5-5 ASRLGGNTEAF
TRBJ2-5 TRBV7-8 ASSSTLAGGPQETQY
TRBJ2-3 TRBV15 ATALAGSSDTQY